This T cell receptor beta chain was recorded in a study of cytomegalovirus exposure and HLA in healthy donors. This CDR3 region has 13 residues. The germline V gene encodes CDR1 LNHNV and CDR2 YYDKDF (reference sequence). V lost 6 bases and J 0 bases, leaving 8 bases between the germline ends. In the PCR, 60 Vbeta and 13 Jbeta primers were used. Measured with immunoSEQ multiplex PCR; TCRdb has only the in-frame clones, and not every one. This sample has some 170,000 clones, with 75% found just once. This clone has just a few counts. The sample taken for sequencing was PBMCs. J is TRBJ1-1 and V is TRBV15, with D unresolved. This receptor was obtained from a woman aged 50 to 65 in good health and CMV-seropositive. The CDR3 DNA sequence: TGTGCCACCAGTAGTGATATGAACACTGAAGCTTTCTTT. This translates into CATSSDMNTEAFF.